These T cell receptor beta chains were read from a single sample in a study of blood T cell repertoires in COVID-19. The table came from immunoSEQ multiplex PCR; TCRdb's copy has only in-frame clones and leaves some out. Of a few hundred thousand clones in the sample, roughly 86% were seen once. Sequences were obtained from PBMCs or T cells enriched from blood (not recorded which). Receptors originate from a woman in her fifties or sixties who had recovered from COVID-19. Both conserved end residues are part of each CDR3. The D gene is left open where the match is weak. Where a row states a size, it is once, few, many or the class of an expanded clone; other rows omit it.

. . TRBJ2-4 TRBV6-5 TGTGCCAGTAGGGGGGGGGTAGCCAAAAACATTCAGTACTTC CASRGGVAKNIQYF
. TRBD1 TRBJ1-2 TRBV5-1 TGCGCCAGCAGCTTTGAAGACGGGACAGGGAATAACTATGGCTACACCTTC CASSFEDGTGNNYGYTF
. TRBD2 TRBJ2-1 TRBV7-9 TGTGCCAGCGCGGGACTAGCGGTCTACAATGAGCAGTTCTTC CASAGLAVYNEQFF
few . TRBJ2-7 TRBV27 TGTGCCAGCAGTTTAGGGGACAAGACCTACGAGCAGTACTTC CASSLGDKTYEQYF
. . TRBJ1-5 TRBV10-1 TGCGCCAGCAGTGCGGCGGGTCCCCAGCCCCAGCATTTT CASSAAGPQPQHF
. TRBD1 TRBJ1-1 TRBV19 TGTGCCAGTAGTAAAACCGGGACAGGATTGGACACTGAAGCTTTCTTT CASSKTGTGLDTEAFF
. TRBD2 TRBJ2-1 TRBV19 TGTGCCAGTAGTTCCGGGGGAGGGTCACAGTTCTTC CASSSGGGSQFF
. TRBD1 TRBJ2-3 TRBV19 TGTGCCAGTAGTATATCTCAGGGGGCCAGCACAGATACGCAGTATTTT CASSISQGASTDTQYF
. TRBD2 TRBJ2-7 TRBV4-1 TGCGCCAGCAGCTCCGGGACTAGCGGATACGAGCAGTACTTC CASSSGTSGYEQYF
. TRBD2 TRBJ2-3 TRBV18 TGTGCCAGCTCACCCCAGGGACTAGCGGGAGGAGATACGCAGTATTTT CASSPQGLAGGDTQYF
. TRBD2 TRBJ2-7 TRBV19 TGTGCCAGTAGGCCCCGGGGAGCGGGAACCTACGAGCAGTACTTC CASRPRGAGTYEQYF
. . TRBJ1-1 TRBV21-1 TGTGCCAGCAGGTTCGGACTCCCTGAAGCTTTCTTT CASRFGLPEAFF
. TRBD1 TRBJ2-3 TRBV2 TGTGCCAGCAGTTCCCAGGGGGACACAGATACGCAGTATTTT CASSSQGDTDTQYF
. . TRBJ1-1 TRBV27 TGTGCCAGCAGTTTATCTTTCAGACATCCTGAAGCTTTCTTT CASSLSFRHPEAFF
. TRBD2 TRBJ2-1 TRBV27 TGTGCCACCAGTCGGGGGACTAGCGGTAACAATGAGCAGTTCTTC CATSRGTSGNNEQFF
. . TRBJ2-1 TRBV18 TGTGCCAGCTCACCGGTGGCGAGTTCAGGTGAGCAGTTCTTC CASSPVASSGEQFF
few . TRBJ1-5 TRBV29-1 TGCAGCGCTGCCTTTGATGGGAGTCAGCCCCAGCATTTT CSAAFDGSQPQHF
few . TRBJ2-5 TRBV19 TGTGCCAGTAGTATTCCAGGGGTGGGCCAGACCCAGTACTTC CASSIPGVGQTQYF
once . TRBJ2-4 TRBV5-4 TGTGCCAGCAGCCACAGGGATACCAAAAACATTCAGTACTTC CASSHRDTKNIQYF
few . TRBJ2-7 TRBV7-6 TGTGCCAGCAGCCCTCCTCAGGGCCACGAGCAGTACTTC CASSPPQGHEQYF
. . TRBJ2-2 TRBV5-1 TGCGCCAGCAGCTTACCTAAGGGGGACACCGGGGAGCTGTTTTTT CASSLPKGDTGELFF
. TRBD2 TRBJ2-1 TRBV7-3 TGTGCCAGCAGCCCCCGGGTAGCGGGAGTGGATGAGCAGTTCTTC CASSPRVAGVDEQFF
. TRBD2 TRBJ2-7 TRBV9 TGTGCCAGCAGCGTAGCTAGCGGGCATCCCGGCGAGCAGTACTTC CASSVASGHPGEQYF
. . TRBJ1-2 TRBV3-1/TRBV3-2 TGTGCCAGCAGCCAACCCTCGGAACCGGGACAAGGCTATGGCTACACCTTC CASSQPSEPGQGYGYTF
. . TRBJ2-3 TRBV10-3 TGTGCCATCACCGGACAGCTTCTACAAGATACGCAGTATTTT CAITGQLLQDTQYF
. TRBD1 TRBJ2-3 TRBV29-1 TGCAGCGTTGGGGCAGGGGGCATAGATACGCAGTATTTT CSVGAGGIDTQYF
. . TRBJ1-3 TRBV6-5 TGTGCCAGCAGCTATGCAGGGTCAGGAAACACCATATATTTT CASSYAGSGNTIYF
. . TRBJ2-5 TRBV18 TGTGCCAGCTCACCACCGATGGCAGAAGAGACCCAGTACTTC CASSPPMAEETQYF
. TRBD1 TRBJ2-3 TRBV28 TGTGCCAGCAGCCCGGGACAGGGATACACAGATACGCAGTATTTT CASSPGQGYTDTQYF
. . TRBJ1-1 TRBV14 TGTGCCAGCAGCGTACAGGGTTTGACTGAAGCTTTCTTT CASSVQGLTEAFF
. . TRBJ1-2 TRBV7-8 TGTGCCAGCAGCTTAGGGCCCCTGCGGCTTTATACCTTC CASSLGPLRLYTF
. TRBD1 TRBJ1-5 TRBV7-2 TGTGCCAGCAGCTTAGTAGGGACAGGGGGTAATCAGCCCCAGCATTTT CASSLVGTGGNQPQHF
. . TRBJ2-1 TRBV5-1 TGCGCCAGCAGCTTGGCGGCTAGATCCTACAATGAGCAGTTCTTC CASSLAARSYNEQFF
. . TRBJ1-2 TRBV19 TGTGCCAGTAGTATCAGTTCCAGAAACTATGGCTACACCTTC CASSISSRNYGYTF
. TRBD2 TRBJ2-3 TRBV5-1 TGCGCCAGCAGCACGGGACTAGCGGGATTTATAACAGATACGCAGTATTTT CASSTGLAGFITDTQYF
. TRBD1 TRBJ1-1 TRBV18 TGTGCCAGCTCTCCTCCACAGGGGGTGACGGGGACTGAAGCTTTCTTT CASSPPQGVTGTEAFF
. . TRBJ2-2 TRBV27 TGTGCCAGCAGTCCATGGACAGATTCCACCGGGGAGCTGTTTTTT CASSPWTDSTGELFF
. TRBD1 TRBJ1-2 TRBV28 TGTGCCAGCAGTCCACCAGGGGGATTTGGCTACACCTTC CASSPPGGFGYTF
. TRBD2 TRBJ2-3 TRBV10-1 TGCGCCAGCAGTGCCGCGGGAGGGAGCACAGATACGCAGTATTTT CASSAAGGSTDTQYF